The subject of this entry is one TCR beta chain. As yet, its antigen is unknown. V shed 5 bases and J shed 5 bases, with 23 bases lying between them. The CDR3 extends over 17 amino acids. In blood CD8+ and CD4+ T cells, TCR beta underwent sequencing. This entry is derived from a study of CD8 T cells in Susac syndrome. Broader study findings: An acknowledgment was made by the study that its TCR sequencing and HLA analysis involved relatively few individuals.

Random hexamers served to reverse transcribe roughly 0.45 to 1 ug RNA. Amplification of TCR beta CDR3 used immunoSEQ multiplex PCR across 54 Vbeta and 13 Jbeta. TCRdb re-called the immunoSEQ multiplex PCR reads through MiXCR, storing one row per CDR3 protein. The table shows under 200,000 distinct CDR3 sequences, with about 93% occurring only once. What was sequenced was CD4+ T cells from PBMCs. The receptor's source is a human donor in good health. The chain employs TRBV12-3 or TRBV12-4 and TRBJ2-3; possibly TRBD2 for D (5 bases). CDR3 nucleotides: TGTGCCAGCAGTACATCGGGTCTCCGAGGGCACAAAGATACGCAGTATTTT. Amino acid sequence: CASSTSGLRGHKDTQYF.